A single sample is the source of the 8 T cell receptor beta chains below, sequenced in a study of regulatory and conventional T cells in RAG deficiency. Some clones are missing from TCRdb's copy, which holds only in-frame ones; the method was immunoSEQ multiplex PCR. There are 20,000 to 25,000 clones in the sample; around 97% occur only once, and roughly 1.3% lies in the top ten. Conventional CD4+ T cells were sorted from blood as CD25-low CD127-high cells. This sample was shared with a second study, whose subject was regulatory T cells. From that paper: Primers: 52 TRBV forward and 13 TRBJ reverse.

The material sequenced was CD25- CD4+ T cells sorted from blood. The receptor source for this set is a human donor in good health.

The DNA for the CDR3 is TGTGCCATCACTGGGACAGGGAAGGGTGGCTACACCTTC. Its protein is CAITGTGKGGYTF. The chain has TRBV10-3 and TRBJ1-2; 9 nucleotides match TRBD1. Unmatched junction bases numbered 7, after V lost 7 bases and J lost 7 bases. CDR1 and CDR2 (germline): ENHRY, SYGVKD. This CDR3 is 13 amino acids long.

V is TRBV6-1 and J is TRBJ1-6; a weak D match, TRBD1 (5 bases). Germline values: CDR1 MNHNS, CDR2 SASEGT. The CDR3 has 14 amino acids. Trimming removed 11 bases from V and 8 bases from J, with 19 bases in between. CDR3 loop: CAVQWGDRYSPLHF. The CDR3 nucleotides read TGTGCCGTCCAATGGGGGGACCGGTATTCACCCCTCCACTTT.

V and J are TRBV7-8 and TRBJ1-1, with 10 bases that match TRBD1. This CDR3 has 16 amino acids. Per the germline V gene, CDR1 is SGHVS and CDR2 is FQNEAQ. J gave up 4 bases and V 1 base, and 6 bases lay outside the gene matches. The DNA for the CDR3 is TGTGCCAGCAGCTTAGATCCTGACAGGGGGCCCACTGAAGCTTTCTTT. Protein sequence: CASSLDPDRGPTEAFF.

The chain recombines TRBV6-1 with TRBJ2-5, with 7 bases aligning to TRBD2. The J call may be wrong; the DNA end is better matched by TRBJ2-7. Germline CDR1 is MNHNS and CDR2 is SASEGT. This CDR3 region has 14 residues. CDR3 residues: CASIPAGPYYEQYF. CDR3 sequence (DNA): TGTGCCAGCATCCCAGCGGGACCTTACTACGAGCAGTACTTC.

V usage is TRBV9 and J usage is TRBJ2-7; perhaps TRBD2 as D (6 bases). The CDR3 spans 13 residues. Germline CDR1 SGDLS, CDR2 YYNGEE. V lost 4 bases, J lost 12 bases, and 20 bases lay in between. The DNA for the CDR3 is TGTGCCAGCAGCCCATCCGGAGGGGAGGTGCGGTACTTC. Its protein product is CASSPSGGEVRYF. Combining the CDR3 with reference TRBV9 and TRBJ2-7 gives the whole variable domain DSGVTQTPKHLITATGQRVTLRCSPRSGDLSVYWYQQSLDQGLQFLIQYYNGEERAKGNILERFSAQQFPDLHSELNLSSLELGDSALYFCASSPSGGEVRYFGPGTRLTVT.

In DNA, the CDR3 is TGTGCCAGCAGCGACGGGACTAGCGGGCCGAATGAGCAGTTCTTC. It specifies CASSDGTSGPNEQFF. This chain connects TRBV9 to TRBJ2-1; the match to TRBD2 covers 12 bases. Unmatched junction bases numbered 5, after V lost 3 bases and J lost 7 bases. The CDR3 sequence is 15 residues long. CDR1 and CDR2 (germline): SGDLS, YYNGEE.

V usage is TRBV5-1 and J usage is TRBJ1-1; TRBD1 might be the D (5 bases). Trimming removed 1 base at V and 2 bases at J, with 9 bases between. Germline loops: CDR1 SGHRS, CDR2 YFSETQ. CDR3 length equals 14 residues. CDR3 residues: CASSLTGFNTEAFF. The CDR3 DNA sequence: TGCGCCAGCAGCTTGACAGGTTTTAACACTGAAGCTTTCTTT. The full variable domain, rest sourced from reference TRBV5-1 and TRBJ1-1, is KAGVTQTPRYLIKTRGQQVTLSCSPISGHRSVSWYQQTPGQGLQFLFEYFSETQRNKGNFPGRFSGRQFSNSRSEMNVSTLELGDSALYLCASSLTGFNTEAFFGQGTRLTVV.

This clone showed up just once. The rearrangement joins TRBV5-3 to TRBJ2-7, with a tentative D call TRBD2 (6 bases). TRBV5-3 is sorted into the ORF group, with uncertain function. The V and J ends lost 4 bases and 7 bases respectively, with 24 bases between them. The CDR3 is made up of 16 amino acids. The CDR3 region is CARSGPEGGVRREQYF. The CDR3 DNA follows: TGTGCCAGAAGCGGTCCGGAGGGCGGGGTACGGCGGGAGCAGTACTTC.